The T cell receptor (beta chain) described here comes from a study of CD8 T cells in Susac syndrome. Study-wide findings and caveats: As acknowledged by the study, its TCR sequencing and HLA analysis included a relatively small number of individuals.

Germline CDR1 DFQATT, CDR2 SNEGSKA (reference sequence). The CDR3 is 16 amino acids. J gave up 7 bases and V 5 bases, and 18 bases lay outside the gene matches. TCR beta was sequenced from blood CD8+ and CD4+ T cells. The authors negatively isolated CD8+ and CD4+ T cells and FACS-enriched TEMRA cells. This clonotype was seen once. Its specificity is not known. With random hexamers, reverse transcription was performed on about 0.45 to 1 ug of RNA. Amplification of TCR beta CDR3 spanned 54 Vbeta and 13 Jbeta via immunoSEQ multiplex PCR. TCRdb fed the immunoSEQ multiplex PCR reads into MiXCR, producing one record per CDR3 protein. Seen here are approximately 300,000 distinct CDR3 sequences, around 85% observed once, and the top ten hold 0.2% to 0.25%.

V usage is TRBV20-1 and J usage is TRBJ2-7, with TRBD1 matching 9 bases. Sample: CD8+ T cells from PBMCs. The TCR originated in a human donor with multiple sclerosis. As DNA, the CDR3 is TGCAGTGCTGCACCCCAGCCGGGACAGGGCGGCGGGGAGCAGTACTTC. Translated, it gives CSAAPQPGQGGGEQYF.